These 10 T cell receptor beta chains originate from one sample sequenced in a study of blood T cells in healthy people across ages. Primers used in a second PCR of roughly 7 to 12 cycles were a sample-barcoded 5' primer and a J-beta primer mix. One entry per CDR3 protein results from TCRdb running MiXCR on the 5' RACE reads. This table holds roughly 730,000 distinct CDR3 sequences, 45% to 70% found once. Sequenced material: blood. The source is a man aged 40-50 years in good health.

This chain uses TRBV4-2 with TRBJ2-5; 14 bases agree with TRBD2. The end of the DNA is better explained by TRBJ2-1, so the J call may be wrong. Looked up from germline, CDR1 is LGHNA and CDR2 is YNFKEQ. The length of the CDR3 is 14 residues. The CDR3 nucleotides are TGTGCCAGCAGAGGACTAGCGGGAGGAAGGGGGCAGTTCTTC. This translates into CASRGLAGGRGQFF.

The V gene is TRBV6-5, the J gene TRBJ2-6, with D perhaps matching TRBD2 (5 bases). The CDR3 is 14 amino acids. Germline loops: CDR1 MNHEY, CDR2 SVGAGI. V gave up 8 bases and J gave up 4 bases, with 12 bases separating them. The CDR3: CASRRGIGANVLTF. The CDR3 DNA follows: TGTGCCAGCCGGCGAGGGATCGGGGCCAACGTCCTGACTTTC.

This clonotype has a single count. V usage is TRBV9 and J usage is TRBJ2-2; 10 positions match TRBD1. With 3 bases clipped from V and 3 bases from J, the junction kept 5 bases outside the gene matches. From germline, CDR1 is SGDLS and CDR2 YYNGEE. The CDR3 runs to 16 residues. This chain's CDR3 is CASSAGQGWDTGELFF. In DNA form, the CDR3 reads TGTGCCAGCAGCGCGGGACAGGGGTGGGACACCGGGGAGCTGTTTTTT.

This clonotype was counted a single time. The V gene is TRBV18, the J gene TRBJ1-4; D is unclear. V dropped 3 bases and J dropped 5 bases, with 13 bases sitting between them. CDR3 size: 15 residues. CDR1 KGHSH and CDR2 LQKENI come from the germline V gene. In DNA form, the CDR3 reads TGTGCCAGCTCACCTAACTCAGCAAAAAATGAAAAACTGTTTTTT. Encoded protein: CASSPNSAKNEKLFF.

Concerning this clonotype itself: This could be a read error, since a much larger clone is one nucleotide away. The chain is built from TRBV27 and TRBJ2-5, with D possibly called TRBD1 or TRBD2 (5 bases each). Germline lookup yields CDR1 MNHEY and CDR2 SMNVEV (reference sequence). The CDR3 is 11 amino acids. CDR3 residues: CVSKGRETQYF. CDR3 bases: TGTGTCAGCAAGGGGAGAGAGACCCAGTACTTC.

The chain employs TRBV20-1 and TRBJ2-7; the D call may be TRBD1 or TRBD2 (5 bases each). CDR1 is DFQATT and CDR2 is SNEGSKA in the germline V gene (reference sequence). This CDR3 is 15 amino acids long. V lost 6 bases, J lost 0 bases, and 18 bases lay in between. CDR3 amino acids: CSASPGPTSSYEQYF. The CDR3 DNA sequence: TGCAGTGCAAGCCCGGGACCTACGAGCTCCTACGAGCAGTACTTC.

The V call is TRBV6-5, the J call TRBJ2-7; 7 nucleotides match TRBD2. TRBJ2-1 matches the DNA end more closely, so the J call is doubtful. Germline CDR1 is MNHEY and CDR2 is SVGAGI. The CDR3 covers 14 residues. The CDR3: CASSRGGGLKEQFF. CDR3 sequence (DNA): TGTGCCAGCAGCCGCGGCGGGGGATTAAAGGAGCAGTTCTTC.

This chain connects TRBV5-1 to TRBJ2-7; 11 nucleotides agree with TRBD2. Germline trimming cut 0 bases from V and 5 bases from J; bases unmatched to any gene: 7. CDR1 is SGHRS and CDR2 is YFSETQ in the germline V gene. The CDR3 runs 16 residues. The CDR3 region has the DNA TGCGCCAGCAGCTTGGGAGGGACTAGCGGAAGCAACGAGCAGTACTTC. Translated: CASSLGGTSGSNEQYF.

This clonotype was picked up a small number of times. This chain links TRBV7-2 with TRBJ2-2; either TRBD1 or TRBD2 may fit D (5 bases each). The CDR3 runs 15 residues. Trimming pared 0 bases from V and 4 bases from J, leaving 9 bases between. Germline V gene lookup returns CDR1 SGHTA and CDR2 FQGNSA. CDR3 in DNA: TGTGCCAGCAGCTTAGCGGGACGGGGCACCGGGGAGCTGTTTTTT. Its protein product is CASSLAGRGTGELFF.

The V gene is TRBV20-1, the J gene TRBJ2-7; TRBD2 matches at 12 bases. Looked up from germline, CDR1 is DFQATT and CDR2 is SNEGSKA (reference sequence). The CDR3 spans 14 residues. After removal of 0 bases from V and 7 bases from J, the junction contained 4 bases not matched to a gene. CDR3 in amino acids: CSARDTLAGGEQYF. In nucleotides, the CDR3 is TGCAGTGCTAGAGATACACTAGCGGGAGGTGAGCAGTACTTC.